This TCR beta chain was recorded in a study of blood T cell repertoires in COVID-19. The CDR3 is 14 residues long. In germline, CDR1 is LGHDT, CDR2 YNNKEL (reference sequence). After removal of 4 bases from V and 3 bases from J, the junction contained 5 bases not matched to a gene. Per the study methods: The assay estimated nucleated cells by amplifying reference gene primers. This table comes from immunoSEQ multiplex PCR, and its TCRdb copy is limited to in-frame clones, with some not included. V, J and clone size derive from that table, while D and trimming were established from the DNA sequence. The sample holds a few hundred thousand clones; over 80% are singletons and the top ten take approximately 1.4%.

The origin of this receptor is a woman aged 40 to 50 who had recovered from COVID-19. V usage is TRBV3-1 (or the pseudogene TRBV3-2) and J usage is TRBJ2-7; TRBD1 agrees at 8 bases. Sequenced: peripheral blood. Written as DNA, the CDR3 is TGTGCCAGCAGCCGAACGGGACAGGACTACGAGCAGTACTTC. Translated, it gives CASSRTGQDYEQYF.